What follows is one TCR beta chain and its context. Its antigen is not identified. Authors' processing steps: Large patient CD8+ clones, those above 1%, rarely matched published virus-specific TCRB sequences. Clones were sequenced by immunoSEQ multiplex PCR, and TCRdb holds only the in-frame ones, with some missing. The V and J calls and clone size are taken from that table; D and trimming were inferred from the DNA. The sample consists of 14,000 or so clones, roughly 87% of them appearing once. Separation of CD4+ and CD8+ cells was performed by positive magnetic bead selection, and purity was verified by flow cytometry. This specimen comes from a study of somatic mutations in cytotoxic T cells in rheumatoid arthritis. Study observations and caveats: Over 20% of CD8+ cells belonged to the largest CD8+ clone in about an eighth of the roughly 60 patients. Patients with rheumatoid arthritis did not differ significantly from age-matched healthy controls in CD8+ T-cell clonality.

The CDR3 loop spans 17 amino acids. Germline CDR1 is MNHEY and CDR2 is SMNVEV (reference sequence). V lost 4 bases to trimming and J lost 6 bases, with 25 bases between them. The TCR originated in an adult with rheumatoid arthritis. The sequenced sample consisted of CD8+ T cells sorted from blood. The gene calls are TRBV27 and TRBJ2-7; D is perhaps TRBD2 (5 bases). The CDR3 here is CASSSAASSSAVGEQYF. DNA of the CDR3: TGTGCCAGCAGTTCTGCGGCTAGCTCGAGCGCGGTCGGCGAGCAGTACTTC.